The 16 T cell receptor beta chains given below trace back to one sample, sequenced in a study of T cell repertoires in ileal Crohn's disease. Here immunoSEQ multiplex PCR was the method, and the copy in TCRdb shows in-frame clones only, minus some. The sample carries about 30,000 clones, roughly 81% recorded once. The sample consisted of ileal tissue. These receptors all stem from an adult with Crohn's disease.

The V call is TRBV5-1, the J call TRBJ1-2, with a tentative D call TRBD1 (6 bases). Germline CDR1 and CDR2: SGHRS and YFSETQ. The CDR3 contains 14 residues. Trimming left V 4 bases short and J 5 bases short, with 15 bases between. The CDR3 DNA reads TGCGCCAGCAGCCTAGACAGGTCTTGGTATGGCTACACCTTC. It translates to CASSLDRSWYGYTF.

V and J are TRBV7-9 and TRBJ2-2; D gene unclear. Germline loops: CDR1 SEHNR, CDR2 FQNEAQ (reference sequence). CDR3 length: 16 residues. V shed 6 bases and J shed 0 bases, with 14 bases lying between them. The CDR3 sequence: CASRQNSKSNTGELFF. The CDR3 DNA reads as TGTGCCAGCAGACAAAACAGCAAGTCGAACACCGGGGAGCTGTTTTTT.

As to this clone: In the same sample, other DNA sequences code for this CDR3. CDR3 sequence: CASSLLAGGGNEQFF. As DNA, the CDR3 is TGCGCCAGCAGCTTGCTAGCGGGGGGCGGGAATGAGCAGTTCTTC. V gene TRBV5-1 combines with J gene TRBJ2-1, with 11 bases fitting TRBD2. Germline CDR1 SGHRS, CDR2 YFSETQ. Trimming at V came to 1 base and at J to 7 bases, leaving 4 bases not matched to a gene. This CDR3 is 15 amino acids long. Full variable domain (outside the CDR3, taken from reference TRBV5-1 and TRBJ2-1): KAGVTQTPRYLIKTRGQQVTLSCSPISGHRSVSWYQQTPGQGLQFLFEYFSETQRNKGNFPGRFSGRQFSNSRSEMNVSTLELGDSALYLCASSLLAGGGNEQFFGPGTRLTVL.

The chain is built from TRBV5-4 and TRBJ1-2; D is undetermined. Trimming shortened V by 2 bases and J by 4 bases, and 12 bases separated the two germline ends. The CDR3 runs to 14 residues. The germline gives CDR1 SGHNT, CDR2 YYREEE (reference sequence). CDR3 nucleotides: TGTGCCAGCAGCTTCGCCCGGGAGGCCTATGGCTACACCTTC. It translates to CASSFAREAYGYTF.

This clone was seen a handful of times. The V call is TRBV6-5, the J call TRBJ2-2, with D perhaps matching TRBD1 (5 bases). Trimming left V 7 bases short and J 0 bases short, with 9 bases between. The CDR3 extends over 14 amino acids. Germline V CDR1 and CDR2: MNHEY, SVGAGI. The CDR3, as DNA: TGTGCCAGCACCCCAGGGACGAACACCGGGGAGCTGTTTTTT. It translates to CASTPGTNTGELFF.

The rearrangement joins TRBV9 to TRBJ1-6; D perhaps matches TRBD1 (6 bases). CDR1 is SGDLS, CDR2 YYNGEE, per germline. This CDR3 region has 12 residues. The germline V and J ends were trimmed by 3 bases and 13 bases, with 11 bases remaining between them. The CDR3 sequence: CASSARGGPLHF. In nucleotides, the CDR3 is TGTGCCAGCAGCGCCAGGGGTGGTCCCCTCCACTTT. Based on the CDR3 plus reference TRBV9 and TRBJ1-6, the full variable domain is DSGVTQTPKHLITATGQRVTLRCSPRSGDLSVYWYQQSLDQGLQFLIQYYNGEERAKGNILERFSAQQFPDLHSELNLSSLELGDSALYFCASSARGGPLHFGNGTRLTVT.

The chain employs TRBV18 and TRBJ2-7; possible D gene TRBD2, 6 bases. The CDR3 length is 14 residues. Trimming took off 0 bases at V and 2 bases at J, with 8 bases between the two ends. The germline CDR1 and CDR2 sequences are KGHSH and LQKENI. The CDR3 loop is CASSPPAGPYEQYF. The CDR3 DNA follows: TGTGCCAGCTCACCACCCGCGGGACCCTACGAGCAGTACTTC.

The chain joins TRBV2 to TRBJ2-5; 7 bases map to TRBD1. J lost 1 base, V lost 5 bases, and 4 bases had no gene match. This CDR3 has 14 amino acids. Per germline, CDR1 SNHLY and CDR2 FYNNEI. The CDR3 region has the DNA TGTGCCAGCAGTACAGCAGGGGGCCAAGAGACCCAGTACTTC. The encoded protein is CASSTAGGQETQYF.

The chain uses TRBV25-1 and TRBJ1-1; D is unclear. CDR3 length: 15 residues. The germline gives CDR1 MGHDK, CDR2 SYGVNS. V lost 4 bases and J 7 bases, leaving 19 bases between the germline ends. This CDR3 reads CASSASNLPGYEAFF. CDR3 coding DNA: TGTGCCAGCAGTGCCTCCAACTTGCCGGGATATGAAGCTTTCTTT.

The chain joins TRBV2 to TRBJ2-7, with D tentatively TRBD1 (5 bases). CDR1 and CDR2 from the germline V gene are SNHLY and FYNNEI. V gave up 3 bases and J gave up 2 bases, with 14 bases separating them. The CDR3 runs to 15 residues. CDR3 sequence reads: CASSDILRAPYEQYF. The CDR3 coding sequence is TGTGCCAGCAGTGATATCCTCAGGGCACCCTACGAGCAGTACTTC.

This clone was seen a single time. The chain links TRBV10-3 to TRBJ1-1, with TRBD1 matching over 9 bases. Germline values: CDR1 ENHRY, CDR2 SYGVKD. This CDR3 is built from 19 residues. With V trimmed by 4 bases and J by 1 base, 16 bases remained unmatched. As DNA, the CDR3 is TGTGCCATCAGTGTCTTTCCTGTGGGGACAGGGAATGGGAACACTGAAGCTTTCTTT. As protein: CAISVFPVGTGNGNTEAFF.

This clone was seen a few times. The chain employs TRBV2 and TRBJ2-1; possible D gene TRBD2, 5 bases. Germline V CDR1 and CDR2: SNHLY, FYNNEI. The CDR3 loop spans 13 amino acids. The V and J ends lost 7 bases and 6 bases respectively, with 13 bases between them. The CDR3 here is CASNDDYFNEQFF. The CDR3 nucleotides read TGTGCCAGCAATGACGACTACTTCAATGAGCAGTTCTTC.

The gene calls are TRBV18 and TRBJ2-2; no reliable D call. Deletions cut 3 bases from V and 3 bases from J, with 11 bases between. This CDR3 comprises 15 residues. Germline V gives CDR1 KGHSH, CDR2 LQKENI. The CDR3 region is CASSPLSEDTGELFF. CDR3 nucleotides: TGTGCCAGCTCACCTCTCTCAGAGGACACCGGGGAGCTGTTTTTT.

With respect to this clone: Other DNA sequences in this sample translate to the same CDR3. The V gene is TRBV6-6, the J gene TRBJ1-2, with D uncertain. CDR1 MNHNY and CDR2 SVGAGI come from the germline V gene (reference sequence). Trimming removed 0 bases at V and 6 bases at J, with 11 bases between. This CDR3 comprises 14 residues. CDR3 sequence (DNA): TGTGCCAGCAGTTACTCGGGAGGGTCCGATGGCTACACCTTC. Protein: CASSYSGGSDGYTF.

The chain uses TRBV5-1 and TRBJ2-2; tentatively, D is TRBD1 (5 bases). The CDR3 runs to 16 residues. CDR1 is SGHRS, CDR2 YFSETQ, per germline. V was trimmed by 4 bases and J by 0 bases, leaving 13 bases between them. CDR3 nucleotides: TGCGCCAGCAGCACTACAGGACCCCCGAACACCGGGGAGCTGTTTTTT. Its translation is CASSTTGPPNTGELFF.

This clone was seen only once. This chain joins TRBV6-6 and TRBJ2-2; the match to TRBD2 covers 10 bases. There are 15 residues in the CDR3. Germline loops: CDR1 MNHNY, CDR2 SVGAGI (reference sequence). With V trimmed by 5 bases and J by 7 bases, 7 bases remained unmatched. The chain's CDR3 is CASSVTSGAVGELFF. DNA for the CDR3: TGTGCCAGCAGTGTAACTAGCGGGGCTGTCGGGGAGCTGTTTTTT.